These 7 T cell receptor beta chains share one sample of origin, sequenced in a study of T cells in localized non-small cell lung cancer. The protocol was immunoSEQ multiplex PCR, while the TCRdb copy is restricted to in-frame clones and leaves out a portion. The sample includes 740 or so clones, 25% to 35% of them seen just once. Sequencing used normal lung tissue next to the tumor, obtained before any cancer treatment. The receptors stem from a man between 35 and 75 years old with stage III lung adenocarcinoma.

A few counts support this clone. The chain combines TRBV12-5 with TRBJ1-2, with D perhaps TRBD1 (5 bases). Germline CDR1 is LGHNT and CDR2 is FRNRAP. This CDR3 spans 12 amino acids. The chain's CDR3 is CASGWDERGYTF. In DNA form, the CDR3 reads TGTGCCAGCGGATGGGACGAACGCGGCTACACCTTC. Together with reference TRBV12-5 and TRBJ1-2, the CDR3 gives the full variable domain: DARVTQTPRHKVTEMGQEVTMRCQPILGHNTVFWYRQTMMQGLELLAYFRNRAPLDDSGMPKDRFSAEMPDATLATLKIQPSEPRDSAVYFCASGWDERGYTFGSGTRLTVV.

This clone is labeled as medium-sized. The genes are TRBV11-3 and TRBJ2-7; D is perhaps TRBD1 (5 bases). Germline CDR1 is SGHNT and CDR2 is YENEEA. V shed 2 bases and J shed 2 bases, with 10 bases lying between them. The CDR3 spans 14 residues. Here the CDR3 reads CASSLKDRPYEQYF. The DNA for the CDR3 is TGTGCCAGCAGCTTAAAAGACAGACCCTACGAGCAGTACTTC. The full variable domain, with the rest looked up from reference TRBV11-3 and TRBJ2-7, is EAGVVQSPRYKIIEKKQPVAFWCNPISGHNTLYWYLQNLGQGPELLIRYENEEAVDDSQLPKDRFSAERLKGVDSTLKIQPAELGDSAVYLCASSLKDRPYEQYFGPGTRLTVT.

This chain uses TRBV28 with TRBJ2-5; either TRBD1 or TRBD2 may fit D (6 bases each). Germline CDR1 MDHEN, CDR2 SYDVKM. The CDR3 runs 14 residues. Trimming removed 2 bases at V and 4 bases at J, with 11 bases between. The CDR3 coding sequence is TGTGCCAGCAGTTTAGGGGGGCGCGGAGAGACCCAGTACTTC. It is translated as CASSLGGRGETQYF.

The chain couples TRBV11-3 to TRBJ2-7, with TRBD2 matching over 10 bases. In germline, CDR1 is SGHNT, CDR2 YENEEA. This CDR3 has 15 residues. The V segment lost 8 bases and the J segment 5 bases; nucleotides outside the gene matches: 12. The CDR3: CASLKGGLAGDEQYF. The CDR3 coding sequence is TGTGCCAGCTTGAAAGGGGGCCTAGCGGGAGACGAGCAGTACTTC.

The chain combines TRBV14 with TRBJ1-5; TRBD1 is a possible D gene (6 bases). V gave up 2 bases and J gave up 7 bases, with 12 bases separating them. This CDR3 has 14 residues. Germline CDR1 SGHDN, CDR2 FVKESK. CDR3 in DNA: TGTGCCAGCAGCCAATCGGGGGCCCGGCAGCCCCAGCATTTT. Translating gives CASSQSGARQPQHF.

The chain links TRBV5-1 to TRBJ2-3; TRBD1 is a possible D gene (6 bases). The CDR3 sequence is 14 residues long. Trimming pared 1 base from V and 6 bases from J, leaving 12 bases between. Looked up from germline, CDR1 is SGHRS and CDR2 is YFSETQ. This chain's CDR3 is CASSLRDRGDTQYF. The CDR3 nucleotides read TGCGCCAGCAGCTTGCGGGATAGGGGGGATACGCAGTATTTT.

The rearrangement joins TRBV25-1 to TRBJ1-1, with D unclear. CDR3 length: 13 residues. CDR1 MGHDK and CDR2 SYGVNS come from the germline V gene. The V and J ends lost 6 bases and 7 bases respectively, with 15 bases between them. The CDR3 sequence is CASRGAPIYEAFF. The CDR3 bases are TGTGCCAGCAGGGGAGCCCCGATCTATGAAGCTTTCTTT.